The 2 T cell receptor beta chains below all came from one sample that was sequenced in a study of shared clonotypes between healthy human individuals. Sequenced by immunoSEQ multiplex PCR; TCRdb stores in-frame clones only, minus some. The sample lists approximately 980,000 clones, 76% occurring once. The specimen was memory CD4+ T cells sorted from blood. Subset of the sample: CD45RA-negative fraction. The source is a young man in good health.

V gene TRBV30 combines with J gene TRBJ1-2; 9 nucleotides line up with TRBD1. The CDR3 has 13 residues. V lost 5 bases to trimming and J lost 2 bases; unmatched junction nucleotides: 3. CDR1 and CDR2 from the germline V gene are GTSNPN and SVGIG (reference sequence). CDR3 loop: CAWETGGNYGYTF. In DNA, the CDR3 is TGTGCCTGGGAAACAGGGGGCAACTATGGCTACACCTTC.

The chain has TRBV18 and TRBJ1-4; D is unclear. With 3 bases removed from V and 8 bases from J, the gap between germline ends came to 16 bases. The CDR3 sequence is 15 residues long. Germline V CDR1 and CDR2: KGHSH, LQKENI. This CDR3 is CASSPPGIVVEKLFF. CDR3 coding DNA: TGTGCCAGCTCACCCCCGGGGATAGTGGTCGAAAAACTGTTTTTT.